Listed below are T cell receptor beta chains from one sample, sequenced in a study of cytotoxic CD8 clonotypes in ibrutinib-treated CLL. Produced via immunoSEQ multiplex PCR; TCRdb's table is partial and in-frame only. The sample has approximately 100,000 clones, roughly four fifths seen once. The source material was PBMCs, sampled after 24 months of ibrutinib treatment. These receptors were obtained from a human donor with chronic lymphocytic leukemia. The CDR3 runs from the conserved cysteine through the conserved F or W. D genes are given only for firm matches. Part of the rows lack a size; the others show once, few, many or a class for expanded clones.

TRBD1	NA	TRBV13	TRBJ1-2	TGTGCCAGCAGCCCCTGGACAGGGGGGAACTATGGCTACACCTTC	CASSPWTGGNYGYTF
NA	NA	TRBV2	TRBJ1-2	TGTGCCAGCAGTGTGGGCCTTTTGGTCTACACCTTC	CASSVGLLVYTF
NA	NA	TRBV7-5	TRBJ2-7	TGTGTCAGAAGCTTATTTGGACAGACCTACGAGCAGTACTTC	CVRSLFGQTYEQYF
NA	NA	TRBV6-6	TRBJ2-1	TGTGCCAGCAGTGCGCGAGGCCTGGGGCAGTTCTTC	CASSARGLGQFF
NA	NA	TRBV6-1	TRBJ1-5	TGTGCCAGCTCGATGGTCAGGAGTCGCAATCAGCCCCAGCATTTT	CASSMVRSRNQPQHF
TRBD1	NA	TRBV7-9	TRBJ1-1	TGTGCCAGCAGGCCCACAGGGGGGATCACTGAAGCTTTCTTT	CASRPTGGITEAFF
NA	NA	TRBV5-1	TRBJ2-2	TGCGCCAGCAGCTTCCCAGAGACCGGGGAGCTGTTTTTT	CASSFPETGELFF
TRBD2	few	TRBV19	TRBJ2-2	TGTGCCAGTAGTTCAAGCGGGAGGGCCGTCGGGGAGCTGTTTTTT	CASSSSGRAVGELFF
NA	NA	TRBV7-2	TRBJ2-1	TGTGCCAGCAGCTTGGGGACTTCCCAGTTCTTC	CASSLGTSQFF
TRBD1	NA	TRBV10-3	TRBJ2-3	TGTGCCATCACCGAACGGACAGGGCAATCGTTTACGCAGTATTTT	CAITERTGQSFTQYF